Listed here are 21 T cell receptor beta chains from one sample, sequenced in a study of blood T cell repertoires in COVID-19. Sequencing used immunoSEQ multiplex PCR; TCRdb keeps in-frame clones, though not all of them. Among 200,000 to 250,000 clones listed, about 78% were seen once. Sample: peripheral blood. These receptors came from a woman in her 70s with acute or convalescent COVID-19.

CDR3 loop: CSVDGREGKETQYF. The CDR3 DNA is TGCAGCGTTGATGGACGGGAAGGGAAAGAGACCCAGTACTTC. V and J are TRBV29-1 and TRBJ2-5; tentative D call: TRBD2 (5 bases). V was shortened by 3 bases and J by 3 bases, with 14 bases between the two germline ends. Germline assignment: CDR1 SQVTM and CDR2 ANQGSEA. The CDR3 runs to 14 residues.

CDR3 region: CASSQLGTGSEAFF. The CDR3 bases are TGTGCCAGCAGCCAACTCGGGACAGGGTCTGAAGCTTTCTTT. This sequence joins TRBV9 and TRBJ1-1; the match to TRBD1 covers 9 bases. CDR3 length: 14 amino acids. Trimming cost V 4 bases and J 6 bases; bases outside gene matches: 7. Germline CDR1 reads SGDLS; CDR2 reads YYNGEE.

The count of this clone is one. The chain couples TRBV24-1 to TRBJ1-4, with D unresolved. The CDR3 runs 14 residues. Between the trimmed V and J ends, which lost 3 bases and 6 bases, there was a span of 10 bases. CDR1 is KGHDR and CDR2 is SFDVKD in the germline V gene. The CDR3 reads CATSDGGEYEKLFF. The DNA for the CDR3 is TGTGCCACCAGTGATGGCGGGGAGTATGAAAAACTGTTTTTT.

The CDR3 spells CASSLSGGGKEKLFF. The CDR3 nucleotides are TGTGCCAGCAGTTTATCTGGGGGCGGTAAGGAAAAACTGTTTTTT. The chain is built from TRBV28 and TRBJ1-4; tentatively, D is TRBD1 (6 bases). Trimming cost V 1 base and J 8 bases, with 14 bases left between them. CDR1 is MDHEN, CDR2 SYDVKM, per germline. The CDR3 runs 15 residues.

The chain employs TRBV19 and TRBJ1-1; 11 positions match TRBD1. The CDR3 is 15 amino acids. Germline V gene sequence: CDR1 LNHDA, CDR2 SQIVND (reference sequence). Germline trimming cut 6 bases from V and 4 bases from J; bases unmatched to any gene: 7. The CDR3 DNA is TGTGCCAGTAGGGGGACAGGGGGTTCCTTCACTGAAGCTTTCTTT. This codes for CASRGTGGSFTEAFF.

This clone was found a few times. The CDR3 sequence: CASSSDGVSNQPQHF. CDR3 nucleotides: TGTGCCAGCAGTAGTGACGGGGTGAGCAATCAGCCCCAGCATTTT. The gene calls are TRBV2 and TRBJ1-5, with D hard to call. V was trimmed by 5 bases and J by 1 base, leaving 12 bases between them. Germline lookup yields CDR1 SNHLY and CDR2 FYNNEI. The CDR3 sequence is 15 residues long.

This CDR3 reads CASSPQGGGQGSNQPQHF. Here the CDR3 DNA reads TGTGCCAGCAGCCCGCAAGGGGGAGGACAGGGATCCAATCAGCCCCAGCATTTT. V gene TRBV7-6 combines with J gene TRBJ1-5, with 8 nucleotides matching TRBD1. CDR1 SGHVS and CDR2 FNYEAQ come from the germline V gene. CDR3 length: 18 residues. The ends lost 5 bases at V and 3 bases at J; junction bases unmatched: 15. The whole variable domain, remainder taken from reference TRBV7-6 and TRBJ1-5, is GAGVSQSPRYKVTKRGQDVALRCDPISGHVSLYWYRQALGQGPEFLTYFNYEAQQDKSGLPNDRFSAERPEGSISTLTIQRTEQRDSAMYRCASSPQGGGQGSNQPQHFGDGTRLSIL.

This chain uses TRBV19 with TRBJ1-1; D remains ambiguous. This CDR3 is 14 amino acids long. Trimming left V 7 bases short and J 10 bases short, with 22 bases between. Germline CDR1 and CDR2: LNHDA and SQIVND (reference sequence). CDR3 nucleotide sequence: TGTGCCAGTAAAAGGGATACAAGACCGGAGGGAGCTTTCTTT. Amino acid sequence: CASKRDTRPEGAFF.

The rearrangement joins TRBV7-3 to TRBJ2-1, with D maybe TRBD2 (6 bases). The V gene's germline CDR1 is SGHTA and CDR2 FQGTGA. CDR3 length: 13 amino acids. V was cut by 6 bases and J by 9 bases, with 15 bases left in between. CDR3 residues: CASRSSPGAEQFF. CDR3 DNA sequence: TGTGCCAGCAGATCCTCTCCGGGAGCTGAGCAGTTCTTC.

The chain couples TRBV2 to TRBJ2-5, with TRBD1 as a possible D gene (6 bases). V gave up 5 bases and J gave up 4 bases, with 14 bases separating them. This CDR3 is built from 14 residues. CDR1 SNHLY and CDR2 FYNNEI come from the germline V gene. In DNA form, the CDR3 reads TGTGCCAGCAGTCCAACAGGGTCCCCAGAGACCCAGTACTTC. Protein: CASSPTGSPETQYF. The whole variable domain, remainder taken from reference TRBV2 and TRBJ2-5, is EPEVTQTPSHQVTQMGQEVILRCVPISNHLYFYWYRQILGQKVEFLVSFYNNEISEKSEIFDDQFSVERPDGSNFTLKIRSTKLEDSAMYFCASSPTGSPETQYFGPGTRLLVL.

This chain joins TRBV14 and TRBJ1-4, with D possibly being TRBD1 (6 bases). Germline V gives CDR1 SGHDN, CDR2 FVKESK. This CDR3 region has 14 residues. V was trimmed by 4 bases and J by 8 bases, leaving 14 bases between them. CDR3 bases: TGTGCCAGCAGCCTCCAGGGTGGGGGCGAAAAACTGTTTTTT. This gives the protein CASSLQGGGEKLFF.

This clone was recorded many times. V usage is TRBV4-1 and J usage is TRBJ2-1; 9 bases agree with TRBD2. The CDR3 extends over 16 amino acids. Per germline, CDR1 MGHRA and CDR2 YSYEKL. J lost 5 bases, V lost 1 base, and 6 bases had no gene match. The CDR3 nucleotides read TGCGCCAGCAGCCAAGGCCGGGCTAGCGGGGACAATGAGCAGTTCTTC. Translation gives CASSQGRASGDNEQFF.

The chain joins TRBV2 to TRBJ1-5; the D is unclear. V lost 3 bases, J lost 4 bases, and 10 bases lay in between. The CDR3 loop spans 14 amino acids. Germline V gene data show CDR1 as SNHLY and CDR2 as FYNNEI. The CDR3 loop is CASSDTLSNQPQHF. The CDR3 bases are TGTGCCAGCAGTGATACCCTAAGTAATCAGCCCCAGCATTTT.

This sequence joins TRBV6-1 and TRBJ2-2, with TRBD1 as a possible D gene (5 bases). V was shortened by 1 base and J by 6 bases, with 9 bases between the two germline ends. Germline CDR1 MNHNS, CDR2 SASEGT. The CDR3 contains 14 residues. CDR3 sequence reads: CASSEERGAGELFF. DNA of the CDR3: TGTGCCAGCAGTGAAGAAAGGGGCGCCGGGGAGCTGTTTTTT.

The chain uses TRBV7-9 and TRBJ2-3; a possible D gene is TRBD1 (6 bases). The CDR3 has 15 amino acids. The germline CDR1 and CDR2 sequences are SEHNR and FQNEAQ (reference sequence). The V and J ends lost 5 bases and 0 bases respectively, with 12 bases between them. This chain's CDR3 is CASSHDRPSTDTQYF. CDR3 DNA sequence: TGTGCCAGCAGCCATGACAGGCCTAGCACAGATACGCAGTATTTT.

The chain joins TRBV2 to TRBJ2-2; no clear D. Trimming left V 6 bases short and J 2 bases short, with 10 bases between. The CDR3 spans 14 residues. Per the germline V gene, CDR1 is SNHLY and CDR2 is FYNNEI. In DNA form, the CDR3 reads TGTGCCAGCAGGCCCCAGGCTAACACCGGGGAGCTGTTTTTT. Translated: CASRPQANTGELFF.

The gene calls are TRBV10-3 and TRBJ1-4; 9 bases are shared with TRBD1. Germline CDR1 and CDR2: ENHRY and SYGVKD. The CDR3 covers 13 residues. J was trimmed by 6 bases and V by 10 bases; bases with no gene match: 6. The CDR3 here is CATGTGIDEKLFF. The CDR3 DNA is TGTGCCACCGGGACAGGGATTGATGAAAAACTGTTTTTT.

The chain employs TRBV6-5 and TRBJ1-5; no reliable D call. Germline V lookup: CDR1 MNHEY, CDR2 SVGAGI. The V end was cut by 2 bases, the J end by 5 bases, with 13 bases between. The CDR3 totals 15 residues. CDR3 sequence: CASSYTRYSDQPQHF. The CDR3 DNA is TGTGCCAGCAGTTACACCCGATACTCGGATCAGCCCCAGCATTTT.

The chain has TRBV7-3 and TRBJ1-1; D call uncertain. Trimming pared 1 base from V and 4 bases from J, leaving 10 bases between. Germline CDR1 is SGHTA and CDR2 is FQGTGA. The CDR3 consists of 14 residues. The CDR3: CASSLSGEGTEAFF. CDR3 sequence (DNA): TGTGCCAGCAGCTTAAGTGGGGAGGGCACTGAAGCTTTCTTT.

This clone turned up a few times. J is TRBJ1-2 and V is TRBV29-1, with 11 bases that match TRBD1. The length of the CDR3 is 15 residues. Trimming at V came to 2 bases and at J to 2 bases, leaving 4 bases not matched to a gene. Germline CDR1 SQVTM, CDR2 ANQGSEA. The CDR3 protein is CSVEPRDRGNYGYTF. As DNA, the CDR3 is TGCAGCGTTGAACCCCGGGACAGGGGGAACTATGGCTACACCTTC.

This clone was seen only a few times. V usage is TRBV19 and J usage is TRBJ2-2; tentatively, D is TRBD2 (6 bases). The ends were cut back, 2 bases at V and 1 base at J, with 8 bases in the middle. CDR1 is LNHDA and CDR2 is SQIVND in the germline V gene (reference sequence). CDR3 size: 15 residues. The CDR3 spells CASSILRENTGELFF. The CDR3 DNA sequence: TGTGCCAGTAGTATACTGCGGGAGAACACCGGGGAGCTGTTTTTT.